This is a list of T cell receptor beta chains from one sample in a study of cytomegalovirus exposure and HLA in healthy donors. Clones were read by immunoSEQ multiplex PCR, and TCRdb kept only the in-frame ones, dropping some. Of some 100,000 clones listed, roughly three quarters were seen once; the top ten hold around 12%. What was sequenced was PBMCs. These receptors came from a woman in her thirties or forties in good health and CMV-seropositive. CDR3s include the opening cysteine and the closing phenylalanine or tryptophan. The order of the fields is J gene, D gene, clone size, V gene, CDR3 length, CDR3 DNA, CDR3 protein. A D gene is named only where the DNA matches it firmly. Clone size is not always given. Where it is, it says once, few, many or a class for expanded clones.

J: TRBJ2-1
D: TRBD2
size: -
V: TRBV19
length: 19
DNA: TGTGCCAGTAGTAGGGGGGCTAGCGGGGGGGCCGGGTCTTTTTGGGAGCAGTTCTTC
CDR3: CASSRGASGGAGSFWEQFF

J: TRBJ2-3
D: TRBD2
size: -
V: TRBV30
length: 16
DNA: TGTGCCTGGAGTTTAGGACTAGCGGGGGTCACAGATACGCAGTATTTT
CDR3: CAWSLGLAGVTDTQYF

J: TRBJ1-2
D: TRBD1
size: few
V: TRBV11-2
length: 13
DNA: TGTGCCAGCAGCGCCGACAGGGGGAATGGCTACACCTTC
CDR3: CASSADRGNGYTF

J: TRBJ1-4
D: -
size: -
V: TRBV7-7
length: 13
DNA: TGTGCTAGCAGCCCACGACGGGATGAAAAACTGTTTTTT
CDR3: CASSPRRDEKLFF

J: TRBJ1-5
D: -
size: -
V: TRBV6-5
length: 14
DNA: TGTGCCAGCAGTGCCCACAGGGAGAGTCAGCCCCAGCATTTT
CDR3: CASSAHRESQPQHF

J: TRBJ2-7
D: TRBD1
size: -
V: TRBV6-6
length: 14
DNA: TGTGCCACGTTTAGTCCGGGACAGAGGGGAGAGCAGTACTTC
CDR3: CATFSPGQRGEQYF

J: TRBJ2-3
D: -
size: -
V: TRBV6-5
length: 14
DNA: TGTGCCACCCGACAGGCAATTAGCACAGATACGCAGTATTTT
CDR3: CATRQAISTDTQYF

J: TRBJ1-2
D: -
size: -
V: TRBV4-1
length: 17
DNA: TGCGCCAGCAGCCAAGAGGGAATGGCCCCCGGCGGGTATGGCTACACCTTC
CDR3: CASSQEGMAPGGYGYTF

J: TRBJ1-4
D: -
size: -
V: TRBV6-1
length: 16
DNA: TGTGCCAGCAGTGGACTTTACACTGCAACTAATGAAAAACTGTTTTTT
CDR3: CASSGLYTATNEKLFF

J: TRBJ2-3
D: -
size: -
V: TRBV29-1
length: 13
DNA: TGCAGCGTTTCCACAGGTAGAGCAGATACGCAGTATTTT
CDR3: CSVSTGRADTQYF

J: TRBJ1-4
D: TRBD1
size: -
V: TRBV2
length: 13
DNA: TGTGCCAGCATAGGGACAGGGAATGAAAAACTGTTTTTT
CDR3: CASIGTGNEKLFF

J: TRBJ2-3
D: TRBD2
size: -
V: TRBV5-6
length: 19
DNA: TGTGCCAGCAGCTTTCCCCATGGTAATAGCGGGGGAAGCACAGATACGCAGTATTTT
CDR3: CASSFPHGNSGGSTDTQYF

J: TRBJ2-5
D: TRBD2
size: -
V: TRBV6-4
length: 16
DNA: TGTGCCAGCAGAGGGACAGCGGGGGGATTGTTAGAGACCCAGTACTTC
CDR3: CASRGTAGGLLETQYF

J: TRBJ2-7
D: TRBD1
size: -
V: TRBV7-8
length: 13
DNA: TGTGCCAGCAGCTTAAATTGGGACAGCGAGCAGTACTTC
CDR3: CASSLNWDSEQYF

J: TRBJ2-1
D: TRBD2
size: -
V: TRBV5-4
length: 16
DNA: TGTGCCAGCAGCTTGGGATCTAGCGGGGGTCAAAATGAGCAGTTCTTC
CDR3: CASSLGSSGGQNEQFF

J: TRBJ2-1
D: TRBD2
size: -
V: TRBV28
length: 13
DNA: TGTGCCAGCAGTCTAGCGGGGGGAAATGAGCAGTTCTTC
CDR3: CASSLAGGNEQFF

J: TRBJ2-5
D: -
size: once
V: TRBV4-1
length: 12
DNA: TGCGCCAGCAGCCAAGTTAAGTCGGGGCAGTACTTC
CDR3: CASSQVKSGQYF

J: TRBJ2-7
D: -
size: -
V: TRBV6-1
length: 15
DNA: TGTGCCAGCAGTGTCGAGACAGTCCGTTCCTACGAGCAGTACTTC
CDR3: CASSVETVRSYEQYF

J: TRBJ1-5
D: -
size: few
V: TRBV18
length: 16
DNA: TGTGCCAGCTCACCAGGTACGTCGGGAACGTGGCAGCCCCAGCATTTT
CDR3: CASSPGTSGTWQPQHF

J: TRBJ1-6
D: TRBD1
size: -
V: TRBV5-4
length: 16
DNA: TGTGCCAGCAGCCGCGACTCGGGACAGAATAATTCACCCCTCCACTTT
CDR3: CASSRDSGQNNSPLHF

J: TRBJ1-1
D: -
size: -
V: TRBV20-1
length: 11
DNA: TGCAGTGCTAGTCCACAATCTGAAGCTTTCTTT
CDR3: CSASPQSEAFF

J: TRBJ1-1
D: TRBD1
size: -
V: TRBV6-5
length: 14
DNA: TGTGCCAGCATTCGAACAGGGGGCAGCACTGAAGCTTTCTTT
CDR3: CASIRTGGSTEAFF

J: TRBJ1-4
D: -
size: -
V: TRBV4-1
length: 14
DNA: TGCGCCAGCAGCCCGACAGGAAACAATCGGGGACTGTTTTTT
CDR3: CASSPTGNNRGLFF

J: TRBJ2-1
D: TRBD2
size: -
V: TRBV6-5
length: 15
DNA: TGTGCCAGCAGTTCACAAGCGGGGGTGGGCAGTGAGCAGTTCTTC
CDR3: CASSSQAGVGSEQFF

J: TRBJ2-7
D: -
size: -
V: TRBV5-1
length: 12
DNA: TGCGCCAGCAGCCCGGCAGGCTACGAGCAGTACTTC
CDR3: CASSPAGYEQYF

J: TRBJ2-1
D: TRBD2
size: -
V: TRBV19
length: 17
DNA: TGTGCCAGTAGTATTCCTAGCGGGGGTCTCGCCTACAATGAGCAGTTCTTC
CDR3: CASSIPSGGLAYNEQFF

J: TRBJ2-1
D: -
size: -
V: TRBV2
length: 15
DNA: TGTGCCAGCAGTGAAATGGGGGGGCCTTACAATGAGCAGTTCTTC
CDR3: CASSEMGGPYNEQFF

J: TRBJ2-7
D: TRBD1
size: few
V: TRBV7-8
length: 15
DNA: TGTGCCAGCAGCTTAACAGGGGGCAGTTCCTACGAGCAGTACTTC
CDR3: CASSLTGGSSYEQYF

J: TRBJ2-3
D: TRBD2
size: once
V: TRBV7-8
length: 17
DNA: TGTGCCAGCAGCTTTTCTAGCGGGGGGGCTAGTAGAGATACGCAGTATTTT
CDR3: CASSFSSGGASRDTQYF